This T cell receptor (beta chain) was sequenced during a study of identical twins. Study-level findings and limits: Possibly, invariant MAIT and iNKT cells partly confounded zero-insertion analyses. With abundant cord blood beta clonotypes, insertions were fewer; memory repertoires showed no such pattern.

This clonotype has only a few counts. The antigen remains undetermined. This CDR3 is 10 amino acids long. V was pared by 6 bases and J by 11 bases, with 10 bases between. The germline V gene has CDR1 LNHDA and CDR2 SQIVND (reference sequence). A template switching step contributed a universal primer site, while unique molecular identifiers were present in the cDNA. MiXCR was run by TCRdb on the 5' RACE reads, yielding one entry per CDR3 protein. The sample includes 200,000 to 250,000 distinct CDR3 sequences, roughly 13% of them seen just once. The sample comprised memory (CD45RO+) T cells sorted from blood. V is TRBV19 and J is TRBJ1-1; D is ambiguous. The source is a woman aged 18-29 years in good health. The CDR3 is CASSDGRAFF. CDR3 DNA sequence: TGTGCCAGTAGCGATGGGCGCGCTTTCTTT.